These 6 T cell receptor beta chains came from one sample sequenced in a study of post-analysis software for immune sequencing data (dated by TCRdb to about 2015). Points the paper makes about the study in general: Patients showed significantly higher frequencies than controls for a few TRBV segments, among them TRBV5-6, TRBV5-1 and TRBV20-1.

Their antigen targets remain unknown. Libraries were constructed by PCR. TCRdb names Illumina HiSeq 2500 as the instrument used. Unique molecular identifiers were incorporated into TCR beta cDNA libraries to reduce PCR and sequencing biases. Clones were called with MiXCR by TCRdb after fastp trimmed the public reads at Q25, and only in-frame beta chains were retained. Rows with a matching CDR3 protein are joined into one entry that keeps the most common DNA and genes. In all, the sample holds over 700,000 distinct CDR3 sequences, and roughly 27% of those were seen once. The ten largest clonotypes hold 0.5% to 0.6% of the sample. Material: blood. These receptors all come from a girl between 5 and 17 years old with multiple sclerosis.

The chain has TRBV6-2 or TRBV6-3 and TRBJ2-5; possibly TRBD1 or TRBD2 for D (6 bases each). The CDR3 spans 13 residues. V lost 11 bases and J lost 5, with 18 bases in between. Germline CDR1 MNHEY, CDR2 SVGEGT. The CDR3 here is CAPTGAGEETQYF. The CDR3 region has the DNA TGTGCCCCCACGGGGGCGGGCGAGGAGACCCAGTACTTC.

The CDR3, as DNA: TGTGCCAGCGACCTCGCGGGAATGAGGAATGAGCAGTTCTTC. It encodes CASDLAGMRNEQFF. V usage is TRBV2 and J usage is TRBJ2-1; a weak D match, TRBD2 (6 bases). CDR1 is SNHLY, CDR2 FYNNEI, per germline. CDR3 length: 14 amino acids. The V and J ends lost 8 bases and 7 bases respectively, with 18 bases between them.

This clonotype occurred a few times. This rearrangement joins TRBV28 to TRBJ1-2, with 9 positions matching TRBD1. The CDR3 runs to 13 residues. Germline V gene lookup returns CDR1 MDHEN and CDR2 SYDVKM. V trimming: 5 bases; J trimming: 6 bases; junction bases outside the gene matches: 4. CDR3 residues: CASSRTGADGYTF. For the CDR3, the DNA is TGTGCCAGCAGTAGGACAGGGGCTGATGGCTACACCTTC.

V gene TRBV29-1 combines with J gene TRBJ1-2, with 10 nucleotides matching TRBD1. The junction had 9 bases not matched to a gene; V was cut back by 6 bases and J by 5 bases. CDR3 length equals 14 residues. In germline, CDR1 is SQVTM, CDR2 ANQGSEA. The CDR3 here is CSVGATGGHYGYTF. Here the CDR3 DNA reads TGCAGCGTGGGAGCGACAGGGGGCCATTATGGCTACACCTTC.

This clonotype was counted once. An end of the junction does not agree with germline; a read error may underlie this. This rearrangement joins TRBV10-3 to TRBJ1-1; D is ambiguous. In germline, CDR1 is ENHRY, CDR2 SYGVKD. There are 12 residues in the CDR3. The CDR3 here is CAISESLTGAFF. CDR3 in DNA: TGTGCCATCAGTGAGTCGCTCACTGGAGCTTTCTTT.

Comment on this clonotype: A much bigger clone sits one base away, suggesting this may be a read error. This rearrangement joins TRBV29-1 to TRBJ2-1; 7 bases fit TRBD1. This CDR3 contains 14 residues. V trimming: 7 bases; J trimming: 1 base; junction bases outside the gene matches: 7. CDR1 is SQVTM and CDR2 is ANQGSEA in the germline V gene. The chain's CDR3 is CSAALTGSYNEQFF. The CDR3 DNA is TGCAGCGCCGCCCTGACAGGGTCCTACAATGAGCAGTTCTTC.